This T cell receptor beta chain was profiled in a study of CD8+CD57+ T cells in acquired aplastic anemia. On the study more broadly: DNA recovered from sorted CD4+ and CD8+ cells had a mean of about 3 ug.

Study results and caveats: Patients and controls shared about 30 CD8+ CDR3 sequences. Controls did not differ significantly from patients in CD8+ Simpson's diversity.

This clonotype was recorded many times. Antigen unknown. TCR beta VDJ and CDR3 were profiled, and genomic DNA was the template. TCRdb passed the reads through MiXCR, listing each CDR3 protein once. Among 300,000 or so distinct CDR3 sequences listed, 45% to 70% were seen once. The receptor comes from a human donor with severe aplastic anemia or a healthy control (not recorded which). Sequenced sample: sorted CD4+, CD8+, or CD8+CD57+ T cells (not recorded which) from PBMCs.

CDR3 sequence (DNA): TGTGCCAGCAGCGTTTCAGGGTACTATGGCTACACCTTC. Its protein product is CASSVSGYYGYTF. V usage is TRBV7-3 and J usage is TRBJ1-2, with a possible D match to TRBD1 (5 bases). This CDR3 has 13 residues. Trimming left V 5 bases short and J 3 bases short, with 10 bases between. Germline CDR1 and CDR2: SGHTA and FQGTGA. The whole variable domain, remainder taken from reference TRBV7-3 and TRBJ1-2, is GAGVSQTPSNKVTEKGKYVELRCDPISGHTALYWYRQSLGQGPEFLIYFQGTGAADDSGLPNDRFFAVRPEGSVSTLKIQRTERGDSAVYLCASSVSGYYGYTFGSGTRLTVV.